The 30 T cell receptor beta chains presented below share a single source sample, sequenced in a study of shared clonotypes between healthy human individuals. Clones were read by immunoSEQ multiplex PCR, and TCRdb kept only the in-frame ones, dropping some. The sample shows hundreds of thousands of clones, about 96% of them seen only once. The sample comprised memory CD8+ T cells sorted from blood. Specified subset: CD45RO+ cells pooled with CCR7-negative TemRA cells. The receptor source for this set is a man aged 30 to 45 in good health.

The rearrangement joins TRBV29-1 to TRBJ1-1; D gene uncertain. Germline assignment: CDR1 SQVTM and CDR2 ANQGSEA. The CDR3 is made up of 16 amino acids. The V end was cut by 4 bases, the J end by 5 bases, with 23 bases between. Written as DNA, the CDR3 is TGCAGCGTTGTTAATGGTAGGGCCAGCGGGGTGACTGAAGCTTTCTTT. As protein: CSVVNGRASGVTEAFF. Combining the CDR3 with reference TRBV29-1 and TRBJ1-1 gives the whole variable domain SAVISQKPSRDICQRGTSLTIQCQVDSQVTMMFWYRQQPGQSLTLIATANQGSEATYESGFVIDKFPISRPNLTFSTLTVSNMSPEDSSIYLCSVVNGRASGVTEAFFGQGTRLTVV.

The chain employs TRBV5-1 and TRBJ2-1, with 8 bases matching TRBD2. This CDR3 region has 17 residues. Germline CDR1 is SGHRS and CDR2 is YFSETQ. Trimming took 0 bases from V and 4 from J; bases not matched to a gene: 9. The CDR3: CASSLGSGTRPYNEQFF. CDR3 DNA: TGCGCCAGCAGCTTGGGGTCCGGGACTAGGCCGTACAATGAGCAGTTCTTC.

The sample holds one count of this clone. The chain has TRBV18 and TRBJ2-4; 11 nucleotides agree with TRBD2. This CDR3 contains 16 residues. Germline assignment: CDR1 KGHSH and CDR2 LQKENI. Trimming took 2 bases from V and 5 from J; bases not matched to a gene: 5. The CDR3 loop reads CASSPGLAGGENIQYF. The CDR3 DNA sequence: TGTGCCAGCTCACCAGGTCTAGCGGGAGGAGAAAACATTCAGTACTTC. Full variable domain (outside the CDR3, taken from reference TRBV18 and TRBJ2-4): NAGVMQNPRHLVRRRGQEARLRCSPMKGHSHVYWYRQLPEEGLKFMVYLQKENIIDESGMPKERFSAEFPKEGPSILRIQQVVRGDSAAYFCASSPGLAGGENIQYFGAGTRLSVL.

The chain uses TRBV2 and TRBJ1-2; D gene uncertain. The CDR3 has 12 residues. Trimming left V 6 bases short and J 4 bases short, with 9 bases between. CDR1 and CDR2 from the germline V gene are SNHLY and FYNNEI. CDR3: CASRVGIYGYTF. CDR3 nucleotide sequence: TGTGCCAGCAGAGTCGGGATCTATGGCTACACCTTC. Looking up the rest from reference TRBV2 and TRBJ1-2 gives the full variable domain: EPEVTQTPSHQVTQMGQEVILRCVPISNHLYFYWYRQILGQKVEFLVSFYNNEISEKSEIFDDQFSVERPDGSNFTLKIRSTKLEDSAMYFCASRVGIYGYTFGSGTRLTVV.

The J gene is TRBJ2-1, the V gene TRBV2; D unclear. The CDR3 has 14 residues. Trimming shortened V by 3 bases and J by 0 bases, and 6 bases separated the two germline ends. CDR1 is SNHLY and CDR2 is FYNNEI in the germline V gene. CDR3: CASSDRSSYNEQFF. CDR3 bases: TGTGCCAGCAGTGACAGGAGCTCCTACAATGAGCAGTTCTTC.

J is TRBJ2-3 and V is TRBV30, with 10 bases matching TRBD1. The V gene's germline CDR1 is GTSNPN and CDR2 SVGIG (reference sequence). V was clipped by 2 bases and J by 6 bases; unmatched bases: 5. The CDR3 spans 14 residues. CDR3 in amino acids: CAWSSGQGHDTQYF. DNA of the CDR3: TGTGCCTGGAGTTCGGGACAGGGGCATGATACGCAGTATTTT.

The chain combines TRBV7-9 with TRBJ1-2, with D perhaps matching TRBD1 (6 bases). Germline lookup yields CDR1 SEHNR and CDR2 FQNEAQ (reference sequence). V gave up 5 bases and J gave up 4 bases, with 14 bases separating them. CDR3 length: 14 residues. CDR3 sequence: CASSQRGAFYGYTF. CDR3 coding DNA: TGTGCCAGCAGCCAACGGGGGGCTTTCTATGGCTACACCTTC.

This CDR3 reads CASSESRSYNEQFF. CDR3 nucleotides: TGTGCCAGCAGTGAATCCCGGTCCTACAATGAGCAGTTCTTC. The chain has TRBV25-1 and TRBJ2-1, with D uncertain. V shed 1 base and J shed 1 base, with 5 bases lying between them. The germline V gene has CDR1 MGHDK and CDR2 SYGVNS. The CDR3 has 14 amino acids.

V usage is TRBV28 and J usage is TRBJ2-1; possible D gene TRBD1, 7 bases. This CDR3 is built from 16 residues. Deletions cut 2 bases from V and 0 bases from J, with 11 bases between. Germline V CDR1 and CDR2: MDHEN, SYDVKM. The CDR3 protein is CASSLDREDSYNEQFF. The CDR3 DNA reads as TGTGCCAGCAGTTTAGACAGGGAGGACTCCTACAATGAGCAGTTCTTC.

This clone was seen once. This rearrangement joins TRBV29-1 to TRBJ2-6, with D possibly being TRBD1 or TRBD2 (6 bases each). The ends were cut back, 2 bases at V and 2 bases at J, with 13 bases in the middle. The V gene's germline CDR1 is SQVTM and CDR2 ANQGSEA. The CDR3 is made up of 16 amino acids. The CDR3 coding sequence is TGCAGCGTTGAAAAGGAGGGGGACCCTGGGGCCAACGTCCTGACTTTC. Translating it yields CSVEKEGDPGANVLTF.

This chain joins TRBV4-2 and TRBJ2-1, with 12 positions matching TRBD2. CDR1 LGHNA and CDR2 YNFKEQ come from the germline V gene. The length of the CDR3 is 19 residues. Trimming cost V 1 base and J 3 bases; bases outside gene matches: 10. CDR3 DNA: TGTGCCAGCAGCCAAGGTTCTAGCGGGAGGGCTGTAAACTACAATGAGCAGTTCTTC. This codes for CASSQGSSGRAVNYNEQFF.

The rearrangement links TRBV10-3 to TRBJ2-7, with D unclear. Germline CDR1 is ENHRY and CDR2 is SYGVKD. The CDR3 is 12 residues long. Trimming took 6 bases from V and 3 from J, leaving 9 bases between them. The CDR3 here is CAIRELGYEQYF. In DNA, the CDR3 is TGTGCCATCAGGGAGCTAGGCTACGAGCAGTACTTC.

The genes are TRBV19 and TRBJ2-3, with TRBD2 matching 8 bases. Losses at the gene ends were 7 bases for V and 0 bases for J; bases not matched to a gene: 9. Germline V CDR1 and CDR2: LNHDA, SQIVND (reference sequence). The CDR3 covers 16 residues. Written as DNA, the CDR3 is TGTGCCAGTACCCGGGGGGGTCCGGGGAGCACAGATACGCAGTATTTT. Residues: CASTRGGPGSTDTQYF.

The rearrangement uses TRBV28 and TRBJ2-5; TRBD1 is a possible D gene (6 bases). The CDR3 length is 14 residues. Deletions cut 6 bases from V and 2 bases from J, with 13 bases between. In germline, CDR1 is MDHEN, CDR2 SYDVKM. CDR3 protein: CASRTKDRQETQYF. CDR3 in DNA: TGTGCCAGCAGGACCAAAGACAGGCAAGAGACCCAGTACTTC. The whole variable domain, filled in from reference TRBV28 and TRBJ2-5, reads DVKVTQSSRYLVKRTGEKVFLECVQDMDHENMFWYRQDPGLGLRLIYFSYDVKMKEKGDIPEGYSVSREKKERFSLILESASTNQTSMYLCASRTKDRQETQYFGPGTRLLVL.

The chain has TRBV4-2 and TRBJ2-7; 9 bases align to TRBD1. Trimming took 4 bases from V and 4 from J; bases not matched to a gene: 8. CDR1 and CDR2 (germline): LGHNA, YNFKEQ. This CDR3 is built from 15 residues. CDR3 bases: TGTGCCAGCAGCCCAACACAGGGGGCGCTTTACGAGCAGTACTTC. Translating gives CASSPTQGALYEQYF.

A remark on this clone: The sample holds other DNA sequences that translate to the same CDR3. The chain uses TRBV9 and TRBJ1-5, with D possibly matching TRBD1 (5 bases). The CDR3 extends over 14 amino acids. Germline V gene lookup returns CDR1 SGDLS and CDR2 YYNGEE. Trimming stripped 0 bases from V and 4 bases from J, with 8 bases between. CDR3 residues: CASSVGGSNQPQHF. The CDR3 DNA is TGTGCCAGCAGCGTAGGGGGCAGTAATCAGCCCCAGCATTTT. The whole variable domain, filled in from reference TRBV9 and TRBJ1-5, reads DSGVTQTPKHLITATGQRVTLRCSPRSGDLSVYWYQQSLDQGLQFLIQYYNGEERAKGNILERFSAQQFPDLHSELNLSSLELGDSALYFCASSVGGSNQPQHFGDGTRLSIL.

As concerns this clone: At one of its ends the junction is not consistent with the germline gene, which may arise from a read error. The J gene is TRBJ1-4, the V gene TRBV6-1, with D tentatively TRBD1 (5 bases). There are 12 residues in the CDR3. Germline V CDR1 and CDR2: MNHNS, SASEGT. CDR3: CAGRTSCVKTVF. Written as DNA, the CDR3 is TGTGCCGGCAGGACAAGTTGTGTGAAAACTGTTTTT.

J is TRBJ1-1 and V is TRBV19; D unclear. The length of the CDR3 is 14 residues. The germline gives CDR1 LNHDA, CDR2 SQIVND (reference sequence). V was shortened by 9 bases and J by 1 base, with 15 bases between the two germline ends. The CDR3 region has the DNA TGTGCCAGCCACGTCGGGAAATGGAACACTGAAGCTTTCTTT. Translated: CASHVGKWNTEAFF. Variable domain in full (rest from reference TRBV19 and TRBJ1-1): DGGITQSPKYLFRKEGQNVTLSCEQNLNHDAMYWYRQDPGQGLRLIYYSQIVNDFQKGDIAEGYSVSREKKESFPLTVTSAQKNPTAFYLCASHVGKWNTEAFFGQGTRLTVV.

V usage is TRBV6-6 and J usage is TRBJ2-5; D is tentatively TRBD1 or TRBD2 (5 bases each). Per germline, CDR1 MNHNY and CDR2 SVGAGI (reference sequence). V lost 2 bases and J lost 4, with 14 bases in between. The CDR3 loop spans 15 amino acids. CDR3: CASSYPRDGLETQYF. DNA of the CDR3: TGTGCCAGCAGTTACCCCAGGGACGGACTAGAGACCCAGTACTTC.

The V gene is TRBV7-8, the J gene TRBJ2-3, with TRBD2 matching over 14 bases. The junction had 1 base not matched to a gene; V was cut back by 3 bases and J by 2 bases. This CDR3 is built from 16 residues. Germline loops: CDR1 SGHVS, CDR2 FQNEAQ. The CDR3 nucleotides read TGTGCCAGCAGCTTGACTAGCGGGAGGGCCACAGATACGCAGTATTTT. Translated, it gives CASSLTSGRATDTQYF.

The genes are TRBV7-8 and TRBJ1-5; 9 positions match TRBD1. Germline CDR1 SGHVS, CDR2 FQNEAQ. This CDR3 region has 14 residues. The V and J ends lost 5 bases and 11 bases, in that order; junction bases with no gene match: 10. The CDR3 region is CASSVRDRDTAQHF. DNA for the CDR3: TGTGCCAGCAGCGTCCGGGACAGGGATACCGCCCAGCATTTT.

The CDR3: CASVSGNTIYF. Here the CDR3 DNA reads TGTGCCAGCGTTTCTGGAAACACCATATATTTT. This rearrangement joins TRBV28 to TRBJ1-3, with unresolved D. Germline V gives CDR1 MDHEN, CDR2 SYDVKM. V was pared by 8 bases and J by 1 base, with 3 bases between. This CDR3 is 11 amino acids long.

This chain joins TRBV19 and TRBJ2-7; the D gene is possibly TRBD1 (5 bases). V was cut by 5 bases and J by 0 bases, with 14 bases left in between. The CDR3 covers 15 residues. Germline V gives CDR1 LNHDA, CDR2 SQIVND (reference sequence). The CDR3 loop is CASSSTFTGSYEQYF. CDR3 DNA: TGTGCCAGTAGTTCAACTTTCACAGGCTCCTACGAGCAGTACTTC.

V usage is TRBV6-1 and J usage is TRBJ1-1; D gene ambiguous. Trimming stripped 2 bases from V and 11 bases from J, with 9 bases between. Germline assignment: CDR1 MNHNS and CDR2 SASEGT. The CDR3 totals 11 residues. The CDR3 nucleotides read TGTGCCAGCAGTGAACGGACTCGGGCTTTCTTT. It codes for CASSERTRAFF.

Note on this clone: A junction boundary mismatches the germline segment, possibly from a read error. The sample carries other DNA sequences with the same CDR3. This sequence joins TRBV6-1 and TRBJ2-7; D is perhaps TRBD1 or TRBD2 (5 bases each). This CDR3 is built from 13 residues. Germline-derived CDR1 and CDR2 are MNHNS and SASEGT. The CDR3 here is CASSEGRDYEQYF. The CDR3 bases are TGTGCCAGTAGTGAGGGACGCGACTACGAGCAGTACTTC.

The chain recombines TRBV2 with TRBJ2-5; D may match TRBD1 or TRBD2 (5 bases each). In germline, CDR1 is SNHLY, CDR2 FYNNEI. V was shortened by 11 bases and J by 3 bases, with 19 bases between the two germline ends. The CDR3 contains 14 residues. CDR3: CAFDRDGDEETQYF. DNA of the CDR3: TGTGCCTTCGACCGGGACGGAGACGAAGAGACCCAGTACTTC.

V usage is TRBV14 and J usage is TRBJ2-1; D possibly corresponds to TRBD2 (7 bases). The CDR3 extends over 17 amino acids. The germline CDR1 and CDR2 sequences are SGHDN and FVKESK. Trimming removed 4 bases at V and 7 bases at J, with 23 bases between. The CDR3 DNA reads as TGTGCCAGCAGCCTATTAGGGGGGGGTCATCGGTGGAATGAGCAGTTCTTC. Translated, it gives CASSLLGGGHRWNEQFF.

The chain has TRBV19 and TRBJ2-6; D is undetermined. Germline-derived CDR1 and CDR2 are LNHDA and SQIVND (reference sequence). This CDR3 is built from 17 residues. With 4 bases removed from V and 4 bases from J, the gap between germline ends came to 17 bases. CDR3 protein: CASSTPTQRRGANVLTF. CDR3 bases: TGTGCCAGTAGTACCCCTACCCAGAGACGAGGGGCCAACGTCCTGACTTTC. Combining the CDR3 with reference TRBV19 and TRBJ2-6 gives the whole variable domain DGGITQSPKYLFRKEGQNVTLSCEQNLNHDAMYWYRQDPGQGLRLIYYSQIVNDFQKGDIAEGYSVSREKKESFPLTVTSAQKNPTAFYLCASSTPTQRRGANVLTFGAGSRLTVL.

Points on this clone: Other DNA sequences within the sample encode an identical CDR3. This sequence joins TRBV28 and TRBJ2-5; TRBD2 aligns across 14 bases. J was trimmed by 3 bases and V by 3 bases; bases with no gene match: 0. The CDR3 spans 15 residues. CDR1 is MDHEN, CDR2 SYDVKM, per germline. For the CDR3, the DNA is TGTGCCAGCAGTTTGGGACTAGCGGGAGAAGAGACCCAGTACTTC. It translates to CASSLGLAGEETQYF.

J is TRBJ2-7 and V is TRBV5-1, with 10 bases identical to TRBD2. V lost 2 bases and J lost 1; bases outside the gene matches: 3. Looked up from germline, CDR1 is SGHRS and CDR2 is YFSETQ. CDR3 length equals 15 residues. The CDR3 DNA is TGCGCCAGCAGCTTTCTAGCGGGAGAATCCTACGAGCAGTACTTC. It translates to CASSFLAGESYEQYF.